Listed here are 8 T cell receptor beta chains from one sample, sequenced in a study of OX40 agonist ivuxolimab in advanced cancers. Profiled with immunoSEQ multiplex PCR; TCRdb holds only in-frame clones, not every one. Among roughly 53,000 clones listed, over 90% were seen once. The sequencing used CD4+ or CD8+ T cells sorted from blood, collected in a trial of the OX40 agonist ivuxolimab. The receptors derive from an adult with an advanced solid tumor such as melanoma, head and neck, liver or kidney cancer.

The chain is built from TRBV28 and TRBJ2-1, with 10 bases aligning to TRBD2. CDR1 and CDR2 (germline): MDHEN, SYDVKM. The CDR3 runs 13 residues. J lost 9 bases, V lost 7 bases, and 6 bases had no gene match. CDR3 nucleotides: TGTGCCAGCATAATAGCGGGAGGTCGTGAGCAGTTCTTC. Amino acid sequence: CASIIAGGREQFF.

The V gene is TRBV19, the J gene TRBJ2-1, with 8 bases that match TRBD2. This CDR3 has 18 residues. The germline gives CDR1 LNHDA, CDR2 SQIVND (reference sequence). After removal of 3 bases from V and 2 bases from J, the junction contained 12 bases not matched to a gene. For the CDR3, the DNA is TGTGCCAGTAGTATCGGTAGCGGGACCCGTTTCACCTACAATGAGCAGTTCTTC. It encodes CASSIGSGTRFTYNEQFF.

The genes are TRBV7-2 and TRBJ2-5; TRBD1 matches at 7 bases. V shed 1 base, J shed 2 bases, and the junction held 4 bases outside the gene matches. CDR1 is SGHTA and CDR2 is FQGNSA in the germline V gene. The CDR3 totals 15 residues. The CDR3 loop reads CASSLDPRGQETQYF. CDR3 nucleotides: TGTGCCAGCAGCTTAGACCCCAGGGGGCAAGAGACCCAGTACTTC.

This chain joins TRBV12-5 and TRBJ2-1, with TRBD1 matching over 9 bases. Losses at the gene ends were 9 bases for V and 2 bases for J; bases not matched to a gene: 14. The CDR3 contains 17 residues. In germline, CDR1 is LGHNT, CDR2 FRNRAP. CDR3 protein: CASTDSRGQGPYNEQFF. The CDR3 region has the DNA TGTGCTAGCACCGACTCAAGGGGACAGGGTCCCTACAATGAGCAGTTCTTC.

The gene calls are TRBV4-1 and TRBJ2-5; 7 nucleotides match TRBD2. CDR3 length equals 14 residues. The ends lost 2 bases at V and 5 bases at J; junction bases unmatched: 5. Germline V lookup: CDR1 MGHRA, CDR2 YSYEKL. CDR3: CASSQPSGTETQYF. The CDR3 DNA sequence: TGCGCCAGCAGCCAACCAAGCGGGACCGAGACCCAGTACTTC.

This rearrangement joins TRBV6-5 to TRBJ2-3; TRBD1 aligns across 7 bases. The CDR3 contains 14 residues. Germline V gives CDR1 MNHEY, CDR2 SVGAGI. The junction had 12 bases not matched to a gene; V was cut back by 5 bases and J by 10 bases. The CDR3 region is CASSLRTGWNPQYF. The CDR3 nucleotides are TGTGCCAGCAGTCTCCGGACAGGTTGGAATCCGCAGTATTTT.

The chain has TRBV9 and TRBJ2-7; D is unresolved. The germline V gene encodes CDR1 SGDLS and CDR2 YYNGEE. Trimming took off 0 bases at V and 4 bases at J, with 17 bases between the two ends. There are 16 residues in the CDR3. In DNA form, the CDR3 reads TGTGCCAGCAGCGTAGGTTCCGGCGGTGGTGGATACGAGCAGTACTTC. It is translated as CASSVGSGGGGYEQYF.

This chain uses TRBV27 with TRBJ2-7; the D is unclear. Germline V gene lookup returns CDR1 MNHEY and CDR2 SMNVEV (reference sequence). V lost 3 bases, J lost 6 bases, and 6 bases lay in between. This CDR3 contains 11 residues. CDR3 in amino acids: CASSLGAEQYF. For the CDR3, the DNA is TGTGCCAGCAGTTTGGGCGCCGAGCAGTACTTC.